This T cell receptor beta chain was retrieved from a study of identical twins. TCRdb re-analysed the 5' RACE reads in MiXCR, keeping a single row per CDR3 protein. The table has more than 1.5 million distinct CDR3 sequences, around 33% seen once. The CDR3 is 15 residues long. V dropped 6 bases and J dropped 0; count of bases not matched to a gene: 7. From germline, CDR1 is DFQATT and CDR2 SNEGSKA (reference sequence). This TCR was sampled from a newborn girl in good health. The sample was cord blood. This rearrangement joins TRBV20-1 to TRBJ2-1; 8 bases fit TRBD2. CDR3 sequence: CSAGGGPGSYNEQFF. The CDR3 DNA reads TGCAGTGCCGGCGGGGGGCCCGGCTCCTACAATGAGCAGTTCTTC.